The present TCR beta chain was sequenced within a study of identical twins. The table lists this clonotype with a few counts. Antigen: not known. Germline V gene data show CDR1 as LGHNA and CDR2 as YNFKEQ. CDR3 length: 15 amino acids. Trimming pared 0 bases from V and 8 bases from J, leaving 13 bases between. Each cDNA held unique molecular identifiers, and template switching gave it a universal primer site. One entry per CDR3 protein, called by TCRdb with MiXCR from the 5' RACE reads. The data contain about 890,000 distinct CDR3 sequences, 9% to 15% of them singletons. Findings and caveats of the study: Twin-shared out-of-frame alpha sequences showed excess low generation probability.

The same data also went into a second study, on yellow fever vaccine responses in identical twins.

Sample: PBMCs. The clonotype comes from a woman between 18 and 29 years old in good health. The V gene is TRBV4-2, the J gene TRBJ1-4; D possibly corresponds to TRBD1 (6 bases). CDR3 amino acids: CASSQDRTGREKLFF. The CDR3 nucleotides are TGTGCCAGCAGCCAAGACAGAACAGGGCGGGAAAAACTGTTTTTT.